This T cell receptor (beta chain) was captured by sequencing in a study of tumor-infiltrating lymphocytes in localized non-small cell lung cancer. Whole-study context: Patients included smokers and never-smokers with various histologies, some sampled after neoadjuvant chemotherapy. Notes on the study in general: Available tissue quantity limited TCR sequencing to a patient subset.

In the case of this clone: The antigen is undetermined.

V shed 5 bases, J shed 4 bases, and the junction held 11 bases outside the gene matches. The CDR3 covers 16 residues. Per germline, CDR1 SGHAT and CDR2 FQNNGV. Using immunoSEQ multiplex PCR, the repertoire was profiled, and TCRdb retains in-frame clones only, with some absent. Among about 12,000 clones listed, around 81% were seen once. This sequence originates from a human donor with non-small cell lung cancer. The chain is built from TRBV11-2 and TRBJ2-1; the match to TRBD2 covers 7 bases. The sample consisted of lung tumor tissue. As DNA, the CDR3 is TGTGCCAGCAGCAACCCGAGGAAGCGGGGATACAATGAGCAGTTCTTC. Its protein product is CASSNPRKRGYNEQFF.